The next 9 T cell receptor beta chains were all read from a single sample in a study of human T cells and chemical hapten exposure. TCRdb fed the RACE reads into MiXCR, producing one record per CDR3 protein. Among tens of thousands of distinct CDR3 sequences, approximately 10% were seen once, and the ten largest hold approximately 1.8%. The time point is: patch test 1, 2 weeks after DPC sensitization. The treatment: therapeutic diphenylcyclopropenone sensitization with weekly scalp DPC. The authors extracted total RNA from unfractionated whole blood. Here the sequenced sample was whole blood, taken in connection with sensitization to the hapten diphenylcyclopropenone (DPC). These receptors came from a woman aged 40 to 50 with alopecia areata. Some clones in this sample may be carry-over from other donors' samples.

This clonotype was found many times. This chain uses TRBV20-1 with TRBJ1-6, with D maybe TRBD1 (6 bases). The CDR3 contains 16 residues. The V end was cut by 3 bases, the J end by 4 bases, with 16 bases between. Germline loops: CDR1 DFQATT, CDR2 SNEGSKA (reference sequence). CDR3 sequence (DNA): TGCAGTGCTAGTACGCGCGGACAGAGATATAATTCACCCCTCCACTTT. Translating it yields CSASTRGQRYNSPLHF.

This clonotype was observed a few times. This chain links TRBV10-2 with TRBJ2-7; the D gene is possibly TRBD2 (5 bases). The CDR3 length is 15 residues. CDR1 is WSHSY and CDR2 is SAAADI in the germline V gene. V was pared by 6 bases and J by 2 bases, with 17 bases between. CDR3 sequence: CASRPDLKRTYEQYF. The CDR3 DNA follows: TGCGCCAGCAGGCCGGACTTAAAAAGAACCTACGAGCAGTACTTC.

This chain joins TRBV6-5 and TRBJ1-3, with a weak D call TRBD1 (5 bases). Germline V gives CDR1 MNHEY, CDR2 SVGAGI. There are 15 residues in the CDR3. V gave up 3 bases and J gave up 4 bases, with 13 bases separating them. CDR3: CASSYGQRGGNTIYF. For the CDR3, the DNA is TGTGCCAGCAGTTATGGCCAACGGGGCGGAAACACCATATATTTT.

There are a few counts of this clonotype. The rearrangement joins TRBV12-3 or TRBV12-4 to TRBJ2-7, with D unclear. Trimming left V 1 base short and J 6 bases short, with 10 bases between. The CDR3 sequence is 13 residues long. This chain's CDR3 is CASSLDLRSEQYF. The CDR3 region has the DNA TGTGCCAGCAGTTTAGACCTACGAAGCGAGCAGTACTTC.

This clonotype turned up a few times. CDR3 DNA sequence: TGTGCCAGCAGCGAACAGACAGGCGGCTATGGCTACACCTTC. It encodes CASSEQTGGYGYTF. This chain links TRBV9 with TRBJ1-2; D is perhaps TRBD1 (6 bases). V lost 3 bases and J lost 4, with 13 bases in between. The CDR3 covers 14 residues. Germline values: CDR1 SGDLS, CDR2 YYNGEE.

This clonotype occurred a few times. The chain employs TRBV6-5 and TRBJ2-3; D is undetermined. There are 16 residues in the CDR3. Germline lookup yields CDR1 MNHEY and CDR2 SVGAGI. Trimming stripped 5 bases from V and 2 bases from J, with 17 bases between. CDR3: CASSTPRLYATDTQYF. CDR3 bases: TGTGCCAGCAGTACTCCCAGGCTCTACGCCACAGATACGCAGTATTTT.

Only a few counts were recorded for this clonotype. The chain joins TRBV18 to TRBJ2-5; 11 bases are shared with TRBD1. Losses at the gene ends were 6 bases for V and 0 bases for J; bases not matched to a gene: 12. Germline assignment: CDR1 KGHSH and CDR2 LQKENI. There are 18 residues in the CDR3. The CDR3 sequence: CASSSGTGGYTYQETQYF. CDR3 in DNA: TGTGCCAGCTCGTCCGGGACAGGGGGATATACGTACCAAGAGACCCAGTACTTC.

The chain employs TRBV20-1 and TRBJ2-3; TRBD2 aligns across 16 bases. Germline CDR1 and CDR2: DFQATT and SNEGSKA (reference sequence). V gave up 5 bases and J gave up 3 bases; unmatched junction bases: 8. The CDR3 spans 17 residues. The CDR3 region is CSAYSGLAGGTTDTQYF. As DNA, the CDR3 is TGCAGTGCTTACTCGGGACTAGCGGGAGGGACGACAGATACGCAGTATTTT.

This clonotype was observed a few times. In DNA form, the CDR3 reads TGCGCCAGCAGCTTCACGGGAGAGGGGTCCTACGAGCAGTACTTC. Residues: CASSFTGEGSYEQYF. The genes are TRBV5-1 and TRBJ2-7; D is possibly TRBD2 (6 bases). V was trimmed by 2 bases and J by 1 base, leaving 13 bases between them. This CDR3 contains 15 residues. Germline CDR1 SGHRS, CDR2 YFSETQ.